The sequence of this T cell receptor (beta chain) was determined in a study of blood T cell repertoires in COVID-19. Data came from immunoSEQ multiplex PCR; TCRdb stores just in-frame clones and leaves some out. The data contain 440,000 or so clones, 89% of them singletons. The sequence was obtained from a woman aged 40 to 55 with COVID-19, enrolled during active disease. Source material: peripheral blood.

The chain's CDR3 is CASSLGAAKSYGYTF. The CDR3 nucleotides read TGTGCCAGCAGCTTAGGTGCGGCCAAGAGCTATGGCTACACCTTC. The chain combines TRBV7-8 with TRBJ1-2; D gene uncertain. The V end was cut by 1 base, the J end by 4 bases, with 13 bases between. CDR3 length: 15 amino acids. Germline lookup yields CDR1 SGHVS and CDR2 FQNEAQ.